These T cell receptor beta chains were read from a single sample in a study of T cell changes during pregnancy in multiple sclerosis. TCRdb keeps only in-frame clones here, not all; method: immunoSEQ multiplex PCR. Among 28,000 or so clones, about 89% were seen once, and the ten largest hold roughly 6%. The sequenced sample was CD8+ T cells from peripheral blood mononuclear cells, obtained before pregnancy. These receptors were taken from a female donor with multiple sclerosis, enrolled in a pregnancy study. CDR3s include the opening cysteine and the closing phenylalanine or tryptophan. D genes are given only for firm matches. Clone size appears in some rows only: once, few, many, or a class for an expanded clone.

v_gene	j_gene	abundance	d_gene	CDR3aa	CDR3nt
TRBV28	TRBJ1-1	few	.	CASGSPVNTEAFF	TGTGCCAGCGGGAGTCCGGTGAACACTGAAGCTTTCTTT
TRBV5-1	TRBJ2-1	.	.	CASSSAGGEQFF	TGCGCCAGCAGCTCGGCCGGGGGTGAGCAGTTCTTC
TRBV30	TRBJ1-2	.	.	CAWRGGQGYGYTF	TGTGCCTGGAGGGGGGGGCAGGGCTATGGCTACACCTTC
TRBV11-3	TRBJ1-1	.	.	CASSSSTEAFF	TGTGCCAGCAGCTCCTCCACTGAAGCTTTCTTT
TRBV19	TRBJ2-5	.	.	CASSLGQGETQYF	TGTGCCAGTAGTCTAGGTCAGGGGGAGACCCAGTACTTC
TRBV27	TRBJ1-5	.	.	CASSLGLPTGHQPQHF	TGTGCCAGCAGTTTAGGGCTACCCACAGGGCATCAGCCCCAGCATTTT
TRBV7-2	TRBJ2-7	.	TRBD2	CASSLLAGGDEQYF	TGTGCCAGCAGCTTACTAGCGGGAGGTGATGAGCAGTACTTC
TRBV6-1	TRBJ1-5	.	TRBD1	CASSEAIPSLAGGLRQPQHF	TGTGCCAGCAGTGAAGCAATCCCCTCTTTGGCAGGGGGCCTTAGGCAGCCCCAGCATTTT
TRBV30	TRBJ1-2	.	.	CAWSVWTADNYGYTF	TGTGCCTGGAGTGTATGGACAGCAGATAACTATGGCTACACCTTC
TRBV29-1	TRBJ2-3	.	.	CSVERGSSTDTQYF	TGCAGCGTTGAAAGGGGGTCTAGCACAGATACGCAGTATTTT
TRBV6-5	TRBJ2-7	.	TRBD1	CASRRTGGDFEQYF	TGTGCCAGCAGAAGGACAGGGGGGGACTTCGAGCAGTACTTC
TRBV4-3	TRBJ2-7	.	.	CASSQDKEEVYEQYF	TGCGCCAGCAGCCAAGATAAGGAGGAGGTCTACGAGCAGTACTTC
TRBV4-2	TRBJ2-6	.	TRBD1	CASSQVQGAGANVLTF	TGTGCCAGCAGCCAAGTCCAGGGGGCTGGGGCCAACGTCCTGACTTTC
TRBV7-3	TRBJ2-1	.	.	CASSATGSNNNEQFF	TGTGCCAGCAGCGCCACGGGGAGCAACAACAATGAGCAGTTCTTC
TRBV19	TRBJ1-2	.	TRBD1	CASSIGTGLNYTF	TGTGCCAGTAGTATAGGGACAGGGCTGAACTACACCTTC
TRBV7-2	TRBJ2-7	.	.	CASSLGTVVWQYF	TGTGCCAGCAGCTTAGGCACAGTGGTGTGGCAGTACTTC
TRBV30	TRBJ1-1	.	.	CAWSPTGNTEAFF	TGTGCCTGGAGCCCGACGGGGAACACTGAGGCTTTCTTT
TRBV15	TRBJ1-1	.	TRBD1	CATSKDRGNTEAFF	TGTGCCACCAGCAAGGACAGGGGGAACACTGAAGCTTTCTTT
TRBV5-6	TRBJ2-1	.	.	CASSRPLAVTYNEQFF	TGTGCCAGCAGCCGACCACTAGCAGTTACCTACAATGAGCAGTTCTTC
TRBV28	TRBJ2-3	.	TRBD2	CASSYNWGSGTPHDTDTQYF	TGTGCCAGCAGTTACAACTGGGGTAGCGGGACCCCACACGACACAGATACGCAGTATTTT
TRBV28	TRBJ2-7	.	.	CASSASSYEQYF	TGTGCCAGCAGTGCTAGCTCCTACGAGCAGTACTTC
TRBV6-5	TRBJ2-7	.	TRBD2	CASSTLAGGSHEQYF	TGTGCCAGCAGTACTCTAGCGGGAGGGTCCCACGAGCAGTACTTC
TRBV7-9	TRBJ2-7	.	TRBD1	CASSNRTGVSEQYF	TGTGCCAGCAGCAACAGGACAGGTGTGAGTGAGCAGTACTTC
TRBV7-2	TRBJ1-5	.	TRBD1	CASTPGTGSNQPQHF	TGTGCCAGCACCCCCGGGACAGGGAGCAATCAGCCCCAGCATTTT
TRBV27	TRBJ2-7	.	TRBD1	CASSGTGLYEQYF	TGTGCCAGCAGCGGGACAGGGTTGTACGAGCAGTACTTC
TRBV4-3	TRBJ2-1	.	.	CASSQDEGLGYNEQFF	TGCGCCAGCAGCCAAGATGAGGGCCTAGGGTACAATGAGCAGTTCTTC
TRBV7-9	TRBJ2-3	.	TRBD2	CASSSGTSGTDTQYF	TGTGCCAGCAGCTCCGGGACTAGCGGAACAGATACGCAGTATTTT